This TCR beta chain was found in a study of T cells in localized non-small cell lung cancer. Study observations and caveats: Adjacent lung held a median 57 of the top 100 tumor clones.

Concerning this clone itself: Its antigen is not known.

TCRdb's copy holds only in-frame clones and misses some; the assay was immunoSEQ multiplex PCR. The sample lists over 70,000 clones; 80% to 90% were seen once. The specimen comprised peripheral blood, sampled before any cancer treatment. The sequence derives from a male donor aged 60 or older with stage III squamous cell lung carcinoma.

This CDR3 is CASTLGQGLHGYTF. The CDR3 DNA is TGTGCCAGCACCTTGGGTCAGGGACTCCATGGCTACACCTTC. The genes are TRBV28 and TRBJ1-2, with TRBD1 as a possible D gene (5 bases). The germline V gene encodes CDR1 MDHEN and CDR2 SYDVKM. The CDR3 has 14 residues. V was trimmed by 7 bases and J by 6 bases, leaving 18 bases between them.